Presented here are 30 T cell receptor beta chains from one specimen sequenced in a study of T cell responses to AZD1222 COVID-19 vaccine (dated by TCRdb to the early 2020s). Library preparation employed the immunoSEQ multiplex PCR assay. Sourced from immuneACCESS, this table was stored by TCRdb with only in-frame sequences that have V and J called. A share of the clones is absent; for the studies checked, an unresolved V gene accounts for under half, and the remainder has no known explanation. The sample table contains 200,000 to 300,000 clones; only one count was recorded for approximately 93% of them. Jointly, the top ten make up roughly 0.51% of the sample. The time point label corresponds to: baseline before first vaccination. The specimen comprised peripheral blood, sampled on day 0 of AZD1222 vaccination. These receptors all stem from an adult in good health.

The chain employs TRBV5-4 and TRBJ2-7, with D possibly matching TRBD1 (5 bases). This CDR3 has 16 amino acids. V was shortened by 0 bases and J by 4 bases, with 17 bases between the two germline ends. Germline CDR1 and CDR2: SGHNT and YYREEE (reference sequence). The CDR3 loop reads CASSLGQSALAYEQYF. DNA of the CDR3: TGTGCCAGCAGCTTGGGACAGTCGGCATTGGCATACGAGCAGTACTTC.

CDR3 sequence reads: CASSQWYRNTEAFF. CDR3 coding DNA: TGTGCCAGCAGCCAATGGTATAGAAACACTGAAGCTTTCTTT. V usage is TRBV3-1 (or the pseudogene TRBV3-2) and J usage is TRBJ1-1; unclear D gene. This CDR3 is 14 amino acids long. Germline V gene sequence: CDR1 LGHDT, CDR2 YNNKEL (reference sequence). V gave up 2 bases and J gave up 2 bases, with 9 bases separating them.

The CDR3 loop is CASSFERQGGNQPQHF. DNA of the CDR3: TGTGCCAGCAGCTTTGAGAGACAGGGGGGAAATCAGCCCCAGCATTTT. The chain is built from TRBV5-8 and TRBJ1-5; TRBD1 aligns across 9 bases. V was pared by 2 bases and J by 4 bases, with 7 bases of the junction left unmatched. Germline CDR1 reads SGHTS; CDR2 reads YDEGEE. This CDR3 is 16 amino acids long. The full variable domain, completed using reference TRBV5-8 and TRBJ1-5, is EAGVTQSPTHLIKTRGQQATLRCSPISGHTSVYWYQQALGLGLQFLLWYDEGEERNRGNFPPRFSGRQFPNYSSELNVNALELEDSALYLCASSFERQGGNQPQHFGDGTRLSIL.

CDR3 sequence reads: CASSLRRNTEAFF. The CDR3 nucleotides read TGTGCCAGCAGCTTACGACGGAACACTGAAGCTTTCTTT. The chain recombines TRBV11-3 with TRBJ1-1; D ambiguous. Germline CDR1 and CDR2: SGHNT and YENEEA. Trimming stripped 2 bases from V and 1 base from J, with 5 bases between. The length of the CDR3 is 13 residues.

The CDR3 DNA sequence: TGTGCCAGCAGTGATAGAAGCGGGAGGGCTTCCAAAAACATTCAGTACTTC. Encoded protein: CASSDRSGRASKNIQYF. The chain has TRBV2 and TRBJ2-4, with 10 bases that match TRBD2. CDR3 size: 17 residues. The germline V gene has CDR1 SNHLY and CDR2 FYNNEI. Trimming took 3 bases from V and 2 from J; bases not matched to a gene: 7.

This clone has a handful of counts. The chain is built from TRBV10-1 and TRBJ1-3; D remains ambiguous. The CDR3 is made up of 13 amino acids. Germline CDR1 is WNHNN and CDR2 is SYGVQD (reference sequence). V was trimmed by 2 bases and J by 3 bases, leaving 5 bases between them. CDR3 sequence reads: CASSEGFGNTIYF. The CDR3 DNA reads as TGCGCCAGCAGTGAGGGTTTTGGAAACACCATATATTTT.

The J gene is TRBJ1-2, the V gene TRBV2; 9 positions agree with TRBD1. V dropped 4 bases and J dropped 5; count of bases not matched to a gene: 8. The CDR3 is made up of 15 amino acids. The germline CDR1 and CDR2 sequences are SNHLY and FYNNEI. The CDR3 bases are TGTGCCAGCAGTGCAGGTGGACAGGGGAAATATGGCTACACCTTC. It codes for CASSAGGQGKYGYTF.

The CDR3 region has the DNA TGCGCCAGCAGCCCGGGGGACACCGGGGCCGGTCCCTACACCTTC. It codes for CASSPGDTGAGPYTF. The rearrangement joins TRBV5-1 to TRBJ1-2; perhaps TRBD1 as D (6 bases). Trimming shortened V by 4 bases and J by 10 bases, and 23 bases separated the two germline ends. The CDR3 extends over 15 amino acids. In germline, CDR1 is SGHRS, CDR2 YFSETQ.

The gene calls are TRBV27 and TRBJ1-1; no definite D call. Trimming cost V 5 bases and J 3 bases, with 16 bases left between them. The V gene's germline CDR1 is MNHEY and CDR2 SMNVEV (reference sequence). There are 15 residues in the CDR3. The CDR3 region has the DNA TGTGCCAGCAGTCCCCTTGGCTTTCGGGACACTGAAGCTTTCTTT. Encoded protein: CASSPLGFRDTEAFF.

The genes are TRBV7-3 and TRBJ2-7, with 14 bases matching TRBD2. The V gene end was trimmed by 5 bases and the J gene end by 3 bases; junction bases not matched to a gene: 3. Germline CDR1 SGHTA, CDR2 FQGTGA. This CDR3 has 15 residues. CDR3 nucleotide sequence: TGTGCCAGCAGCCCAGGGACTAGCGGGAGCTACGAGCAGTACTTC. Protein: CASSPGTSGSYEQYF.

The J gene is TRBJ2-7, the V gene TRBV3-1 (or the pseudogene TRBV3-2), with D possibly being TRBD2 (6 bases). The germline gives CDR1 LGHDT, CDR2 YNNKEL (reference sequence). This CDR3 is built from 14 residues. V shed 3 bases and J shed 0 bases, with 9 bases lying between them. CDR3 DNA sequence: TGTGCCAGCAGCCAGGAGGGGAGCTCCTACGAGCAGTACTTC. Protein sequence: CASSQEGSSYEQYF.

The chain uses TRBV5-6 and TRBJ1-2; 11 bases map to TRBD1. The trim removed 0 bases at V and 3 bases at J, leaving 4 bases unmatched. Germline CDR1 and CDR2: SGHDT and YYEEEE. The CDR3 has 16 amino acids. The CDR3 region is CASSLGTGGADYGYTF. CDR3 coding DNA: TGTGCCAGCAGCTTGGGGACAGGGGGCGCGGACTATGGCTACACCTTC.

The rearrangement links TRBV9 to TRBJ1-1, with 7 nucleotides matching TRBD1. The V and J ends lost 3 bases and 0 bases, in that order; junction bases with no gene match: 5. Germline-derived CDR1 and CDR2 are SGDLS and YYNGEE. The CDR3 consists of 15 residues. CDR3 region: CASSAQGNMNTEAFF. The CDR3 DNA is TGTGCCAGCAGCGCACAGGGGAACATGAACACTGAAGCTTTCTTT.

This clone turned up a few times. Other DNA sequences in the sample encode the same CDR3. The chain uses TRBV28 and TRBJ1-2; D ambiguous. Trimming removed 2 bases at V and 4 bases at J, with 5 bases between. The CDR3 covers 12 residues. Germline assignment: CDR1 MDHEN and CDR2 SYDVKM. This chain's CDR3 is CASSLRGYGYTF. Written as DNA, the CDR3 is TGTGCCAGCAGTTTACGGGGCTATGGCTACACCTTC.

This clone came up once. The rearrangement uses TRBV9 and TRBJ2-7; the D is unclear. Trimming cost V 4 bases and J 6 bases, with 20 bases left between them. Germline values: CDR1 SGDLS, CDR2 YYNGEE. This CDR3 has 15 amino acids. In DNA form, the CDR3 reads TGTGCCAGCAGCCCGTGGACGGCGCCGTCTGCCGAGCAGTACTTC. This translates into CASSPWTAPSAEQYF.

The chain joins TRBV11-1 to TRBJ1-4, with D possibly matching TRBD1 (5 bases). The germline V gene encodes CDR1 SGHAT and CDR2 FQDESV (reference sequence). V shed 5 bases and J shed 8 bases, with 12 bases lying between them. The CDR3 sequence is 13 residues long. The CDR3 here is CASSPGEEEKLFF. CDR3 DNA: TGTGCCAGCAGCCCGGGGGAAGAAGAAAAACTGTTTTTT.

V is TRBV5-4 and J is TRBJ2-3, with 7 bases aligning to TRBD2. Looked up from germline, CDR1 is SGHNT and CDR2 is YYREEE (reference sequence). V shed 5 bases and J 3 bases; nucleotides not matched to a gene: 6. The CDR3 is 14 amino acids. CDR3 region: CASRGGAATDTQYF. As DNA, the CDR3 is TGTGCCAGCAGGGGAGGGGCGGCGACAGATACGCAGTATTTT.

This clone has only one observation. CDR3 in amino acids: CASSPGGGRAYNEQFF. As DNA, the CDR3 is TGTGCCAGCAGCCCCGGCGGGGGGAGGGCCTACAATGAGCAGTTCTTC. The gene calls are TRBV7-2 and TRBJ2-1, with 8 bases identical to TRBD2. The length of the CDR3 is 16 residues. Trimming cost V 5 bases and J 2 bases; bases outside gene matches: 8. Germline CDR1 and CDR2: SGHTA and FQGNSA.

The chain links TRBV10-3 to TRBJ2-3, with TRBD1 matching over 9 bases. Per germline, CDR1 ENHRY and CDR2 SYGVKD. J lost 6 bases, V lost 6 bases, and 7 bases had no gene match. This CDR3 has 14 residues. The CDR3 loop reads CAISGTGLGDTQYF. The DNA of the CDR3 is TGTGCCATCAGCGGGACAGGGCTAGGGGATACGCAGTATTTT.

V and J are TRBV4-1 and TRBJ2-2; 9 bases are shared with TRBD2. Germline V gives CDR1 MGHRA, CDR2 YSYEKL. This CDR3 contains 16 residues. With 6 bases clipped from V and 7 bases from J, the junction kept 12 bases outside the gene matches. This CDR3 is CASRVIAGVSVGELFF. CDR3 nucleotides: TGCGCCAGCAGGGTGATAGCGGGAGTGTCTGTCGGGGAGCTGTTTTTT.

Here the CDR3 DNA reads TGTGCCAGCTTAAGGTTCCAAAGGATAGATACGCAGTATTTT. Amino acids: CASLRFQRIDTQYF. The gene calls are TRBV7-2 and TRBJ2-3; D gene ambiguous. Deletions cut 8 bases from V and 5 bases from J, with 17 bases between. CDR3 length: 14 amino acids. Germline loops: CDR1 SGHTA, CDR2 FQGNSA.

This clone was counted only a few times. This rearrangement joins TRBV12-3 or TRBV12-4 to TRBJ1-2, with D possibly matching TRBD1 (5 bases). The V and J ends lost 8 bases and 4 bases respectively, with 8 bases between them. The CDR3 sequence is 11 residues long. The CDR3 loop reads CASGRGYGYTF. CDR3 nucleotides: TGTGCCAGCGGGAGGGGCTATGGCTACACCTTC.

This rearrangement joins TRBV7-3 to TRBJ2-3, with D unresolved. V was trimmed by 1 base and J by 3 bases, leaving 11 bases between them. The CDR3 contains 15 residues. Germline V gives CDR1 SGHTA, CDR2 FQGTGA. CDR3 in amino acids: CASSLIPIGTDTQYF. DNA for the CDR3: TGTGCCAGCAGCTTAATCCCGATTGGAACAGATACGCAGTATTTT.

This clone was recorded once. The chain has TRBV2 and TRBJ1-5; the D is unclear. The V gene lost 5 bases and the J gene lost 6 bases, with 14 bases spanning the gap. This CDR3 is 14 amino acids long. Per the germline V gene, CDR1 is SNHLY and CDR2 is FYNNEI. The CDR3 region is CASSPREGIQPQHF. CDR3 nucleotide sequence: TGTGCCAGCAGTCCCCGCGAGGGAATTCAGCCCCAGCATTTT.

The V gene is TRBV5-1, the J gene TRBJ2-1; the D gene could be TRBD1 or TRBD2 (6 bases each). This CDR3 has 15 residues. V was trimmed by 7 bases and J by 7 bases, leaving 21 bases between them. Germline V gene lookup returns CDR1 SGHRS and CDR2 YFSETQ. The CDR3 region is CASADITGAENEQFF. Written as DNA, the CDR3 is TGCGCCAGCGCCGATATCACGGGGGCGGAAAATGAGCAGTTCTTC.

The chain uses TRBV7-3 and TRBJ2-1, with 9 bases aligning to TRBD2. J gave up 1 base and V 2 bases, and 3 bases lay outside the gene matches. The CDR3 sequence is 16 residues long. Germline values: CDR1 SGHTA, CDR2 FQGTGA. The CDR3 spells CASSLDSGRSYNEQFF. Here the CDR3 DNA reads TGTGCCAGCAGCTTAGATAGCGGGAGATCCTACAATGAGCAGTTCTTC.

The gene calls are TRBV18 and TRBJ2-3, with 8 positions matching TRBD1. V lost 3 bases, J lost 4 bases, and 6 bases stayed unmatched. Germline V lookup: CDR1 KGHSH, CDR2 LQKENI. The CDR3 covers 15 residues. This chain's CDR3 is CASSPGTGRSDTQYF. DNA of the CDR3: TGTGCCAGCTCACCGGGGACAGGACGCTCAGATACGCAGTATTTT.

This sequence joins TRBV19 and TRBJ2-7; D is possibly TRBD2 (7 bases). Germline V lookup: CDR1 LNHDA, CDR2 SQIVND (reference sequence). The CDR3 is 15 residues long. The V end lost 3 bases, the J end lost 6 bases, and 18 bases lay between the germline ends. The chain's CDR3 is CASSMGGGLGGEQYF. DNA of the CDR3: TGTGCCAGTAGTATGGGCGGGGGCCTCGGGGGCGAGCAGTACTTC.

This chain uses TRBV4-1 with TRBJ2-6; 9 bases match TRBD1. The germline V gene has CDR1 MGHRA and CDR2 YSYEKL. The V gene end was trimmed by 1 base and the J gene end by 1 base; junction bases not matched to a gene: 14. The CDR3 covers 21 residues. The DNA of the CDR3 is TGCGCCAGCAGCCAAGTCCGGGTGGGGACAGGGTATACTTCTGGGGCCAACGTCCTGACTTTC. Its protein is CASSQVRVGTGYTSGANVLTF.

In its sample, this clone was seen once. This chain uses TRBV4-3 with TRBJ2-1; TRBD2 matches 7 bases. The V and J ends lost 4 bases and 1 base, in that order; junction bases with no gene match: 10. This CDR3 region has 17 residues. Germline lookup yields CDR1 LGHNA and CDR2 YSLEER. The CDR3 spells CASSPGSGGGSYNEQFF. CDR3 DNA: TGCGCCAGCAGCCCTGGATCGGGGGGTGGATCCTACAATGAGCAGTTCTTC.